This TCR beta chain stems from a study of tumor-infiltrating lymphocytes in primary liver carcinoma. Overall study: Both sexes were represented among patients, who were 30 to 69 years old. Samples returned roughly 3.5 to 7.13 million productive TCRbeta reads each. Read depth did not differ significantly between tissue types.

This clonotype was observed a few times. The antigen is not known. A read error may explain this, as a much larger clone is one base away. Study findings and constraints: Significantly greater top-250-clone fractions characterized tumors relative to blood (p = 0.039).

The researchers obtained blood RNA from unsorted whole blood and also extracted germline DNA. They drew 4 to 5 milliliters of peripheral blood before surgery. The CDR3 runs to 14 residues. Researchers generated TCR beta cDNA from approximately 520 ng of total RNA, relying on a constant-region primer. For TCR beta, libraries were produced by three nested multiplex PCR rounds using slightly modified ARM-PCR. The first two PCR rounds used TRBV1-TRBV30 forward primers with a C-beta reverse primer, around 10 cycles each. In TCRdb, the multiplex PCR reads were re-called with MiXCR into one record per CDR3 protein. This table has 310,000 or so distinct CDR3 sequences, around 60% appearing once.

The V call is TRBV12-3 or TRBV12-4, the J call TRBJ1-5; possibly TRBD1 for D (5 bases). The receptor comes from a man in his forties with primary liver carcinoma and hepatitis B virus infection. Sequencing input: peripheral blood. CDR3 sequence reads: CASREGVGNEPQHF. The CDR3 nucleotides are TGTGCCAGCAGGGAAGGGGTTGGCAATGAGCCCCAGCATTTT.